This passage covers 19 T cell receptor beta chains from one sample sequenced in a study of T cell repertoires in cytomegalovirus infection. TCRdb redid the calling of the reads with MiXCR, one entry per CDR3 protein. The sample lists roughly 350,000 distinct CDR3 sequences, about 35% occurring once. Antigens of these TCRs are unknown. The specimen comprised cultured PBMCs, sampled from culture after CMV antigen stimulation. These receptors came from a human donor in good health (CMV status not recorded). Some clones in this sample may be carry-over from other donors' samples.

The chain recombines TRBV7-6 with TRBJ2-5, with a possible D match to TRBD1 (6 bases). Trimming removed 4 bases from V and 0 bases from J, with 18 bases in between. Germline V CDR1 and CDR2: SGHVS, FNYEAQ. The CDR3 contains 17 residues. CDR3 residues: CASSSPEQGSYQETQYF. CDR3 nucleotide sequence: TGTGCCAGCAGCTCCCCCGAACAGGGAAGCTACCAAGAGACCCAGTACTTC.

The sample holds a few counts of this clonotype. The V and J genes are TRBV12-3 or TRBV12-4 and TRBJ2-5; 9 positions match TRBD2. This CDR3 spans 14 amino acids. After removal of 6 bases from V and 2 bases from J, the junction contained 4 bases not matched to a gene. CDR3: CASRGTSWQETQYF. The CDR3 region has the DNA TGTGCCAGCAGGGGGACTAGCTGGCAAGAGACCCAGTACTTC.

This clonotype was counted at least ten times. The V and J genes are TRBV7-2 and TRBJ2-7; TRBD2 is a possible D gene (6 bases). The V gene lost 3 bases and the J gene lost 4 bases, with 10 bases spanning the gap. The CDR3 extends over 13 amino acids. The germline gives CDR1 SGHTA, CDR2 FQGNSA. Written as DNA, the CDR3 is TGTGCCAGCAGCTTCAACGCGGGGTACGAGCAGTACGTC. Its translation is CASSFNAGYEQYV.

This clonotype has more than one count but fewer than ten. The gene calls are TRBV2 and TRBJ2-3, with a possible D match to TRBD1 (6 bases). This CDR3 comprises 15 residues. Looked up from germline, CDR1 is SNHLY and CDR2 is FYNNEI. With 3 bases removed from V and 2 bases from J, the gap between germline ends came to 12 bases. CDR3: CASSERGTFTDTQYF. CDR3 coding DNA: TGTGCCAGCAGTGAGAGGGGGACCTTCACAGATACGCAGTATTTT.

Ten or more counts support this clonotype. The CDR3, as DNA: TGTGCCAGCAACGACCCAGGGGGCGGTGGTTCACCCCTCCACTTT. As protein: CASNDPGGGGSPLHF. The chain employs TRBV7-2 and TRBJ1-6, with 8 bases identical to TRBD1. The CDR3 runs to 15 residues. From germline, CDR1 is SGHTA and CDR2 FQGNSA. With V trimmed by 7 bases and J by 9 bases, 11 bases remained unmatched.

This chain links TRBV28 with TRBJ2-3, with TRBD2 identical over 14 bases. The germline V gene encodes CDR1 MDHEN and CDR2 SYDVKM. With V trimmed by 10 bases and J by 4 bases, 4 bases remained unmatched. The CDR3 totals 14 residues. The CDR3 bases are TGTGCCACCCGACTAGCGGGAGGGCCAGATACGCAGTATTTT. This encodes CATRLAGGPDTQYF.

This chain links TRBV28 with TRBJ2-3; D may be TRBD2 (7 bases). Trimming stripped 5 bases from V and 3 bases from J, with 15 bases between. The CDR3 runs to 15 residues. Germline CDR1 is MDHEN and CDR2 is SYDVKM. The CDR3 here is CASSRGARGTDTQYF. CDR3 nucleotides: TGTGCCAGCAGTCGGGGGGCCCGAGGGACAGATACGCAGTATTTT.

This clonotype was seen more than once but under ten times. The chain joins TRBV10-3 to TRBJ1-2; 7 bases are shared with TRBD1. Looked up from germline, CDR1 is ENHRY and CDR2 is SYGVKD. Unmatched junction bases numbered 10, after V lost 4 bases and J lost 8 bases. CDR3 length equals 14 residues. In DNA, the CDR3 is TGTGCCATCAGTGCCTCTCGGACAGGTGGAGGCTACACCTTC. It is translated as CAISASRTGGGYTF.

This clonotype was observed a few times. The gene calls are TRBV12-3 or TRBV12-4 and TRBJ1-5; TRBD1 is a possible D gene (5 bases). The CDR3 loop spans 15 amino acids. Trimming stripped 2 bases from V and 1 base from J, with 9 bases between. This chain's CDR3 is CASSLWGQSNQPQHF. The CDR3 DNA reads TGTGCCAGCAGTTTATGGGGCCAAAGCAATCAGCCCCAGCATTTT.

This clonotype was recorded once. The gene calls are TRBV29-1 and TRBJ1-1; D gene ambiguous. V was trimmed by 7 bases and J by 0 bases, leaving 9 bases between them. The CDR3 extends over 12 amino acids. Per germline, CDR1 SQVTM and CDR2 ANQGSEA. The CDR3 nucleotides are TGCAGCGGGATCCTCTTGAACACTGAAGCTTTCTTT. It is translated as CSGILLNTEAFF.

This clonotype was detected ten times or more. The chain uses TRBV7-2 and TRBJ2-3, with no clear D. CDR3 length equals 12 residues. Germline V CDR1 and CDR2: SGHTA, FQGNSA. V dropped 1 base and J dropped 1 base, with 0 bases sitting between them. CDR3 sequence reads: CASSLGTDTQYF. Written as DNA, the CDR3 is TGTGCCAGCAGCTTAGGCACAGATACGCAGTATTTT.

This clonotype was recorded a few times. CDR3 region: CASSSRLGGANVLTF. The CDR3 DNA follows: TGTGCCAGCAGCTCAAGGCTTGGAGGGGCCAACGTCCTGACTTTC. The chain combines TRBV7-8 with TRBJ2-6, with D unclear. Germline lookup yields CDR1 SGHVS and CDR2 FQNEAQ. V lost 4 bases and J 4 bases, leaving 11 bases between the germline ends. This CDR3 has 15 amino acids.

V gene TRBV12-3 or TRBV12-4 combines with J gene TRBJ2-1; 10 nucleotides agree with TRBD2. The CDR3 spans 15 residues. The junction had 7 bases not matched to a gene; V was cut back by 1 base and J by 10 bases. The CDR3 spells CASSLVALAGVEQFF. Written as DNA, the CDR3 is TGTGCCAGCAGTTTAGTCGCCCTAGCGGGAGTCGAGCAGTTCTTC.

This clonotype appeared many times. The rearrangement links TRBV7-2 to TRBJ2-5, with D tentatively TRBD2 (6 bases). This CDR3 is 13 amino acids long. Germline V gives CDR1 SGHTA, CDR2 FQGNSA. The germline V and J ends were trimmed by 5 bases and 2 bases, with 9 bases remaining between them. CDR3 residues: CASSGGRQETQYF. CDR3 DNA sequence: TGTGCCAGCAGCGGAGGGAGGCAAGAGACCCAGTACTTC.

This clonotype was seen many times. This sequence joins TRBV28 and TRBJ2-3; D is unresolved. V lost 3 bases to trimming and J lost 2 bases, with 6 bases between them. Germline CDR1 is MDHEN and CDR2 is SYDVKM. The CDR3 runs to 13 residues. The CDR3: CASSFPVTDTQYF. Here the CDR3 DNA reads TGTGCCAGCAGTTTTCCGGTCACAGATACGCAGTATTTT.

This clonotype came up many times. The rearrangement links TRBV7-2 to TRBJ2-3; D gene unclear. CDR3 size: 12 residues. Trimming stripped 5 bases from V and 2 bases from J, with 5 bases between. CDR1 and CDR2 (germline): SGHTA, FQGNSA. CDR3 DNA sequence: TGTGCCAGCAGCCTTTACACAGATACGCAGTATTTT. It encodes CASSLYTDTQYF.

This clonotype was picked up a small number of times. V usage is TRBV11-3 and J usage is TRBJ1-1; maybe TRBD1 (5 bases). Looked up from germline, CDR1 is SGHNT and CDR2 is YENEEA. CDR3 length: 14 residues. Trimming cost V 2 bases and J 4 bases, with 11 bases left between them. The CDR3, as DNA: TGTGCCAGCAGCTTAAGTGACAGAAGCACTGAAGCTTTCTTT. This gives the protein CASSLSDRSTEAFF.

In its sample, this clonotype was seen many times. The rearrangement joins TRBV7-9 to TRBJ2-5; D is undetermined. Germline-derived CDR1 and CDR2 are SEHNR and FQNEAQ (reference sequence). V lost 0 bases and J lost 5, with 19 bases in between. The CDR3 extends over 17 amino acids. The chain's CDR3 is CASSLAKGNLNKETQYF. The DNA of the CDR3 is TGTGCCAGCAGCTTAGCGAAAGGAAATCTAAATAAGGAGACCCAGTACTTC.

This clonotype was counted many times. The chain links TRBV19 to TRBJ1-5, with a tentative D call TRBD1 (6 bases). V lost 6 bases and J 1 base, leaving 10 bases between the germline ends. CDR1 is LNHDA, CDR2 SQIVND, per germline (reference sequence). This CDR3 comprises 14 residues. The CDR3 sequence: CASSQGYSNQPQHF. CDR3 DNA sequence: TGTGCCAGTAGCCAGGGGTACAGCAATCAGCCCCAGCATTTT.